A selection of T cell receptor beta chains follows, all from one sample in a study of shared clonotypes between healthy human individuals. This table comes from immunoSEQ multiplex PCR, and its TCRdb copy is limited to in-frame clones, with some not included. The sample lists over a million clones, 96% occurring once. Source material: naive CD4+ T cells sorted from blood. These receptors originate from a man aged 25 to 40 in good health. Each CDR3 is given with its conserved first and last residue. Expanded clones get a size class; other rows say once, few or many, or leave the size out.

clone size: NA; V gene: TRBV19; J gene: TRBJ2-7; CDR3 protein: CASSIGGRDGGEQYF
clone size: NA; V gene: TRBV27; J gene: TRBJ2-5; CDR3 protein: CASSLGAGPQETQYF
clone size: NA; V gene: TRBV5-4; J gene: TRBJ1-5; CDR3 protein: CASSLQGAGNQPQHF
clone size: NA; V gene: TRBV2; J gene: TRBJ1-2; CDR3 protein: CASSEEAGLYGYTF
clone size: NA; V gene: TRBV7-3; J gene: TRBJ2-2; CDR3 protein: CASSPGAQNTGELFF
clone size: NA; V gene: TRBV7-9; J gene: TRBJ1-5; CDR3 protein: CASSSDRSNQPQHF
clone size: NA; V gene: TRBV7-2; J gene: TRBJ2-5; CDR3 protein: CASSAPWETQYF
clone size: NA; V gene: TRBV7-9; J gene: TRBJ2-2; CDR3 protein: CASSPTGELFF
clone size: NA; V gene: TRBV5-1; J gene: TRBJ1-1; CDR3 protein: CASRRGNTEAFF
clone size: NA; V gene: TRBV7-9; J gene: TRBJ2-5; CDR3 protein: CASSPRLAGGETQYF
clone size: NA; V gene: TRBV15; J gene: TRBJ2-7; CDR3 protein: CATSPRASGGREEQYF
clone size: NA; V gene: TRBV10-1; J gene: TRBJ2-3; CDR3 protein: CASSDTLFGVGTDTQYF
clone size: NA; V gene: TRBV4-3; J gene: TRBJ1-5; CDR3 protein: CASSPGQTNQPQHF
clone size: NA; V gene: TRBV6-6; J gene: TRBJ1-2; CDR3 protein: CASSYSKQGAGGYTF
clone size: NA; V gene: TRBV6-5; J gene: TRBJ2-7; CDR3 protein: CASSYSPGPYEQYF
clone size: NA; V gene: TRBV5-4; J gene: TRBJ1-5; CDR3 protein: CASSSGTDQPQHF
clone size: once; V gene: TRBV7-9; J gene: TRBJ1-4; CDR3 protein: CASSLSLAGGSEKLFF
clone size: NA; V gene: TRBV5-1; J gene: TRBJ2-2; CDR3 protein: CASSLVIGDNTGELFF
clone size: NA; V gene: TRBV5-6; J gene: TRBJ2-2; CDR3 protein: CASSSRQINTGELFF
clone size: NA; V gene: TRBV7-6; J gene: TRBJ2-1; CDR3 protein: CASSVYNEQFF
clone size: NA; V gene: TRBV7-9; J gene: TRBJ1-1; CDR3 protein: CASSFSDRGEAFF
clone size: NA; V gene: TRBV27; J gene: TRBJ2-7; CDR3 protein: CASRPDRGVYEQYF
clone size: NA; V gene: TRBV15; J gene: TRBJ2-1; CDR3 protein: CATVHGSGGVDNEQFF
clone size: once; V gene: TRBV11-2; J gene: TRBJ2-7; CDR3 protein: CASSLLATGSSYEQYF
clone size: NA; V gene: TRBV6-1; J gene: TRBJ2-7; CDR3 protein: CASSTRGTGLREQYF
clone size: NA; V gene: TRBV28; J gene: TRBJ1-4; CDR3 protein: CASSPRSGAKLFF
clone size: NA; V gene: TRBV30; J gene: TRBJ2-3; CDR3 protein: CAWSVPDTQYF
clone size: NA; V gene: TRBV29-1; J gene: TRBJ2-3; CDR3 protein: CSVEDTPFSTDTQYF
clone size: NA; V gene: TRBV9; J gene: TRBJ1-1; CDR3 protein: CASSGPWGGTEAFF
clone size: few; V gene: TRBV18; J gene: TRBJ1-1; CDR3 protein: CASSRTQENTEAFF
clone size: NA; V gene: TRBV7-9; J gene: TRBJ1-2; CDR3 protein: CASSLAGPYGYTF
clone size: once; V gene: TRBV6-1; J gene: TRBJ1-5; CDR3 protein: CASQEQLSNQPQHF
clone size: NA; V gene: TRBV9; J gene: TRBJ2-3; CDR3 protein: CASSVMSGRSTDTQYF
clone size: NA; V gene: TRBV4-1; J gene: TRBJ2-7; CDR3 protein: CASSHSNYEQYF
clone size: NA; V gene: TRBV5-6; J gene: TRBJ1-1; CDR3 protein: CASSLDRNTEAFF
clone size: NA; V gene: TRBV5-1; J gene: TRBJ2-5; CDR3 protein: CASSLMTSEETQYF
clone size: NA; V gene: TRBV15; J gene: TRBJ2-1; CDR3 protein: CATSREQGPWNEQFF
clone size: NA; V gene: TRBV11-2; J gene: TRBJ1-2; CDR3 protein: CASTSGGTGYTF
clone size: NA; V gene: TRBV15; J gene: TRBJ2-1; CDR3 protein: CATSRDTRAGGHNEQFF
clone size: NA; V gene: TRBV7-3; J gene: TRBJ2-1; CDR3 protein: CASSPRLAGGPGKFF
clone size: NA; V gene: TRBV29-1; J gene: TRBJ2-2; CDR3 protein: CSVVRTGGTGELFF
clone size: NA; V gene: TRBV10-2; J gene: TRBJ2-3; CDR3 protein: CASSAQQDTQYF
clone size: NA; V gene: TRBV5-4; J gene: TRBJ1-5; CDR3 protein: CASSLDGQASNQPQHF
clone size: NA; V gene: TRBV5-4; J gene: TRBJ2-1; CDR3 protein: CASSVVTGHNEQFF
clone size: NA; V gene: TRBV28; J gene: TRBJ2-7; CDR3 protein: CASSPIRTLPPYEQYF
clone size: NA; V gene: TRBV19; J gene: TRBJ1-5; CDR3 protein: CASSIGTGQGNQPQHF
clone size: NA; V gene: TRBV5-4; J gene: TRBJ2-5; CDR3 protein: CASSIDPGRQETQYF
clone size: once; V gene: TRBV28; J gene: TRBJ1-2; CDR3 protein: CASSTPRQPTGYGYTF
clone size: NA; V gene: TRBV28; J gene: TRBJ2-1; CDR3 protein: CASSLIAGNEQFF
clone size: NA; V gene: TRBV6-6; J gene: TRBJ2-2; CDR3 protein: CASEYSGELFF
clone size: NA; V gene: TRBV10-3; J gene: TRBJ2-7; CDR3 protein: CAISEQRQLTAEQYF
clone size: NA; V gene: TRBV27; J gene: TRBJ2-3; CDR3 protein: CASSSGQGFTDTQYF
clone size: NA; V gene: TRBV2; J gene: TRBJ2-1; CDR3 protein: CVSSETPHPVAEDEQFF
clone size: NA; V gene: TRBV5-8; J gene: TRBJ1-3; CDR3 protein: CASSLEGQGIGNTIYF
clone size: NA; V gene: TRBV4-3; J gene: TRBJ2-5; CDR3 protein: CASSPRSAGVGETQYF
clone size: NA; V gene: TRBV18; J gene: TRBJ2-3; CDR3 protein: CASSPGTSPDTQYF
clone size: few; V gene: TRBV18; J gene: TRBJ1-1; CDR3 protein: CASSMREEGTEAFF